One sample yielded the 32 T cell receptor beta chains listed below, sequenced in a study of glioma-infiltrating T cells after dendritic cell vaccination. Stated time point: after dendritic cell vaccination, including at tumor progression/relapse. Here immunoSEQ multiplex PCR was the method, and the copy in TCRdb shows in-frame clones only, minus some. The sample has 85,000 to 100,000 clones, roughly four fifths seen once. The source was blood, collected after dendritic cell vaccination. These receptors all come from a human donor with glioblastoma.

CDR3 in DNA: TGCAGCGTCACTAGCGGGGGGGCCTCGGATACGCAGTATTTT. Its translation: CSVTSGGASDTQYF. The V gene is TRBV29-1, the J gene TRBJ2-3; 13 bases fit TRBD2. Germline values: CDR1 SQVTM, CDR2 ANQGSEA. The CDR3 totals 14 residues. Unmatched junction bases numbered 6, after V lost 6 bases and J lost 6 bases.

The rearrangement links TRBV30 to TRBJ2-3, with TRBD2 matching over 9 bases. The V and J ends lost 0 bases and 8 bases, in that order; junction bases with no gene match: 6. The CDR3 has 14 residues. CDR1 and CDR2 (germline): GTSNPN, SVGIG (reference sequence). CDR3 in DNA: TGTGCCTGGAGTGTGTCAGCGGGAGGTACTACGCAGTATTTT. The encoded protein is CAWSVSAGGTTQYF.

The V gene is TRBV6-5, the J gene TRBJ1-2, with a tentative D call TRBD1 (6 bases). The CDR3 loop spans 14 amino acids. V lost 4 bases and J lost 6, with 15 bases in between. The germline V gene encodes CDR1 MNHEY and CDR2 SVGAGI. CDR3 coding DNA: TGTGCCAGCAGTTTCCAGGCTACAGGGCATGGCTACACCTTC. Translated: CASSFQATGHGYTF.

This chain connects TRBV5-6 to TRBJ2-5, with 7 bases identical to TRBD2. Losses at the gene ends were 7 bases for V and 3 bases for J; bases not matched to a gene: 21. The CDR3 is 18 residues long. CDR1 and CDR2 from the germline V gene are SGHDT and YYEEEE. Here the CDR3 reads CASAASLGGGLTKETQYF. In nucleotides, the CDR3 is TGTGCCAGCGCGGCCAGCCTGGGCGGGGGTCTTACGAAAGAGACCCAGTACTTC.

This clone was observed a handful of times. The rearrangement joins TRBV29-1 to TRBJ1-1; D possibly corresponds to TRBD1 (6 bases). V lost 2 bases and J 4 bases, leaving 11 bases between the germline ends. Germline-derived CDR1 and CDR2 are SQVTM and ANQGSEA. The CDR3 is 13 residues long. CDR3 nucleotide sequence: TGCAGCGTTGAAAGGGGGGGCGTCACTGAAGCTTTCTTT. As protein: CSVERGGVTEAFF.

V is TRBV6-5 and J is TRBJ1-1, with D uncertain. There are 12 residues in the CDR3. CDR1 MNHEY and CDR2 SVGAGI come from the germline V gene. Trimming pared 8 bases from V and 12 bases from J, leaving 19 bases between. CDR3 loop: CASGTLVSGTFF. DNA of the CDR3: TGTGCCAGCGGAACTTTGGTCTCGGGAACTTTCTTT.

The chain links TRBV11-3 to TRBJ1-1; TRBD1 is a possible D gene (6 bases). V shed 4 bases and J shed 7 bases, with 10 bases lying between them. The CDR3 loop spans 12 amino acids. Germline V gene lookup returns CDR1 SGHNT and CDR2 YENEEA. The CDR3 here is CASSSETGEAFF. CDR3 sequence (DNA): TGTGCCAGCAGCTCCGAGACAGGTGAAGCTTTCTTT. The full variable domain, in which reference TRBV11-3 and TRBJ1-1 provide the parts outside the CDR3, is EAGVVQSPRYKIIEKKQPVAFWCNPISGHNTLYWYLQNLGQGPELLIRYENEEAVDDSQLPKDRFSAERLKGVDSTLKIQPAELGDSAVYLCASSSETGEAFFGQGTRLTVV.

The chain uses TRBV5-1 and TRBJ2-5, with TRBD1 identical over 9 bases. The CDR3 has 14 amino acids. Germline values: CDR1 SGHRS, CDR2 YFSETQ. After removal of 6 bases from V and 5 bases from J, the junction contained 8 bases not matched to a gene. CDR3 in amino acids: CASNLGQGRETQYF. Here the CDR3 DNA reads TGCGCCAGCAACCTCGGACAGGGGAGGGAGACCCAGTACTTC.

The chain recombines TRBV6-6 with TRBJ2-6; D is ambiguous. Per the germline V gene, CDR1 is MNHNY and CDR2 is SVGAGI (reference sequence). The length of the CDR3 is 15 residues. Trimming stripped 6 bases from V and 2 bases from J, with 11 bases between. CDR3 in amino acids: CASRIHATGANVLTF. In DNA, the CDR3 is TGTGCCAGCAGGATTCACGCTACTGGGGCCAACGTCCTGACTTTC.

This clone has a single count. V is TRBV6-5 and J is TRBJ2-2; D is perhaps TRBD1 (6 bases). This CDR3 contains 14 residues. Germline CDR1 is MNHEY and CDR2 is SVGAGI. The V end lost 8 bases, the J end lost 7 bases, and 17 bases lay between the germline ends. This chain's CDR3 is CASRRNRENGELFF. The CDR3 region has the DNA TGTGCCAGCCGTAGGAACAGGGAGAACGGGGAGCTGTTTTTT.

The CDR3 region has the DNA TGTGCCAGCTCAACCGGTACAGGGGGCTATGGCTACACCTTC. This codes for CASSTGTGGYGYTF. The V gene is TRBV18, the J gene TRBJ1-2; TRBD1 matches at 8 bases. Germline V gene lookup returns CDR1 KGHSH and CDR2 LQKENI. Trimming at V came to 5 bases and at J to 4 bases, leaving 6 bases not matched to a gene. The CDR3 has 14 amino acids.

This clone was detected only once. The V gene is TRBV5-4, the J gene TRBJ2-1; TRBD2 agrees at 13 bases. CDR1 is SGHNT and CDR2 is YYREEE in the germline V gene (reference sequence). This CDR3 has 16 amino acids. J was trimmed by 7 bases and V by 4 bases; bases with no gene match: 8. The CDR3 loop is CASSTTSGGAGNEQFF. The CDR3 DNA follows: TGTGCCAGCAGCACCACTAGCGGGGGGGCTGGGAATGAGCAGTTCTTC.

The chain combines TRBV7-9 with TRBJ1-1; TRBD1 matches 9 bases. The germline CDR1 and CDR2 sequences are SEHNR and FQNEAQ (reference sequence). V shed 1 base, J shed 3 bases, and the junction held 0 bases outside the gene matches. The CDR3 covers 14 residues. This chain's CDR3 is CASSLGQGDTEAFF. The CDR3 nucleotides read TGTGCCAGCAGCTTAGGACAGGGGGACACTGAAGCTTTCTTT.

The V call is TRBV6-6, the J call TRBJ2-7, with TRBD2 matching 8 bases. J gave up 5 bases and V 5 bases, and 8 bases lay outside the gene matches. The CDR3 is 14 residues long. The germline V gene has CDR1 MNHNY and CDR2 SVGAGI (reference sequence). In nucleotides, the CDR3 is TGTGCCAGCAGTACGGGACTAGTTTTTAACGAGCAGTACGTC. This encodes CASSTGLVFNEQYV.

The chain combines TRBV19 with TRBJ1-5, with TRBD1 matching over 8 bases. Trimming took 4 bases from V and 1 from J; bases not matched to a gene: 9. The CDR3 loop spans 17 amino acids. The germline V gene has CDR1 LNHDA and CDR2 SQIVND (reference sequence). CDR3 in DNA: TGTGCCAGTAGTAAAATAAGCCAGGGGGCAAGCAATCAGCCCCAGCATTTT. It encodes CASSKISQGASNQPQHF.

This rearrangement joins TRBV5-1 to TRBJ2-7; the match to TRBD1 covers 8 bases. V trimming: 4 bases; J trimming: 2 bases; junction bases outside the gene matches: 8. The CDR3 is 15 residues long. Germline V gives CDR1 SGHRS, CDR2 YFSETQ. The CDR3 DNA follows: TGCGCCAGCAGCACTCGGACAGGGACACCCTACGAGCAGTACTTC. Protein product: CASSTRTGTPYEQYF. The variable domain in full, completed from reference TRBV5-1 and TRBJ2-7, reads KAGVTQTPRYLIKTRGQQVTLSCSPISGHRSVSWYQQTPGQGLQFLFEYFSETQRNKGNFPGRFSGRQFSNSRSEMNVSTLELGDSALYLCASSTRTGTPYEQYFGPGTRLTVT.

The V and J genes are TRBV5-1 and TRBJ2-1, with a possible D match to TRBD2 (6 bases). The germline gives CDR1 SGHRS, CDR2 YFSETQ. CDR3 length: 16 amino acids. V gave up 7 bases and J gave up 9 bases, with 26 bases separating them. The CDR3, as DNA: TGCGCCAGCCATCACGGAGTATTAGGATTGGGGGGTGAGCAGTTCTTC. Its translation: CASHHGVLGLGGEQFF.

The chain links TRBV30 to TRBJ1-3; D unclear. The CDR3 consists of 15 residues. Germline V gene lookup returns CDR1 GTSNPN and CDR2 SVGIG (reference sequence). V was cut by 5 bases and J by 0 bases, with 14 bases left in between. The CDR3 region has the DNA TGTGCCTGGTCCCGACTCCCGAGCTCTGGAAACACCATATATTTT. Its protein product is CAWSRLPSSGNTIYF.

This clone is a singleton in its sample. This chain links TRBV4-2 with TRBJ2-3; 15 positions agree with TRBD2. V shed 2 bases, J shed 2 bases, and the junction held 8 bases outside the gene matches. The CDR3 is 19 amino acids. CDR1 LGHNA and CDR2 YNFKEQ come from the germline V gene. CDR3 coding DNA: TGTGCCAGCAGCCAAACCTCAGGGACTAGCGGGGGGTACACAGATACGCAGTATTTT. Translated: CASSQTSGTSGGYTDTQYF.

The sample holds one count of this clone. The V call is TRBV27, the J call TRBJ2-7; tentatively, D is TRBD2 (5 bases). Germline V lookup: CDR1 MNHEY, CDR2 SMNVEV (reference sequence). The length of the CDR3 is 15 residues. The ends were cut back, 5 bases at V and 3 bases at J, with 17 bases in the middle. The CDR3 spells CASSQDWEGFYEQYF. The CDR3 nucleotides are TGTGCCAGCAGTCAGGACTGGGAAGGTTTCTACGAGCAGTACTTC.

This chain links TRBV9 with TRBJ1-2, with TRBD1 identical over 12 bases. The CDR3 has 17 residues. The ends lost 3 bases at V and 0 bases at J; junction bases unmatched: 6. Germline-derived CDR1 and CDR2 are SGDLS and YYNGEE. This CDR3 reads CASSARGQGASNYGYTF. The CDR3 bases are TGTGCCAGCAGCGCCCGGGGACAGGGGGCTTCTAACTATGGCTACACCTTC.

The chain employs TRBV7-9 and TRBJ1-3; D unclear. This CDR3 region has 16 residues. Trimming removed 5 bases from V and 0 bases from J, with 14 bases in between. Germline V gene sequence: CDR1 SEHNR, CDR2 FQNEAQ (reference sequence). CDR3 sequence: CASSPFRLISGNTIYF. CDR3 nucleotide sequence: TGTGCCAGCAGCCCCTTTAGACTTATCTCTGGAAACACCATATATTTT.

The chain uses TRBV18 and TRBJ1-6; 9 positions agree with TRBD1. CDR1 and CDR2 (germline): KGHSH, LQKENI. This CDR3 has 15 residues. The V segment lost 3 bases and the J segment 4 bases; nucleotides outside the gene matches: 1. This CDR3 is CASSPGTGYNSPLHF. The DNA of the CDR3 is TGTGCCAGCTCACCCGGGACAGGGTATAATTCACCCCTCCACTTT.

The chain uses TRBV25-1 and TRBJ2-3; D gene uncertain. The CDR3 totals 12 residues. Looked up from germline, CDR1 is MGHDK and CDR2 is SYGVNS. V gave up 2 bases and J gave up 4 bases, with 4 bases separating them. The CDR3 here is CASSEGPDTQYF. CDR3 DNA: TGTGCCAGCAGTGAAGGGCCAGATACGCAGTATTTT.

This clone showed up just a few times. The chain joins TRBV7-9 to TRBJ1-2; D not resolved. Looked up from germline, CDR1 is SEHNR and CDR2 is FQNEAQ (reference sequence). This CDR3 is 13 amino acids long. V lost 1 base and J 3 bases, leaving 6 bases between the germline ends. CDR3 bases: TGTGCCAGCAGCTTAGGACTAGACTATGGCTACACCTTC. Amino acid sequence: CASSLGLDYGYTF.

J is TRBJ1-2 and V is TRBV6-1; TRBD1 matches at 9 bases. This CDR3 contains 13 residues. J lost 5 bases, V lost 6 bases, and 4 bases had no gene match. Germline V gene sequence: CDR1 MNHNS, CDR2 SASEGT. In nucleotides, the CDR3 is TGTGCCAGCAGCCACGGACAGGGGTATGGCTACACCTTC. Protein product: CASSHGQGYGYTF.

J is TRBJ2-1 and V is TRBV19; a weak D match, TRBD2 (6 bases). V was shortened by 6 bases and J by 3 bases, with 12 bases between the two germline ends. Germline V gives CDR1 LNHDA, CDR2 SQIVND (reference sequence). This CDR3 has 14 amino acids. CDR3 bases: TGTGCCAGTAGGGGGGGACTCCTCTACAATGAGCAGTTCTTC. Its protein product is CASRGGLLYNEQFF. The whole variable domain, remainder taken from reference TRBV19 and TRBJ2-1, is DGGITQSPKYLFRKEGQNVTLSCEQNLNHDAMYWYRQDPGQGLRLIYYSQIVNDFQKGDIAEGYSVSREKKESFPLTVTSAQKNPTAFYLCASRGGLLYNEQFFGPGTRLTVL.

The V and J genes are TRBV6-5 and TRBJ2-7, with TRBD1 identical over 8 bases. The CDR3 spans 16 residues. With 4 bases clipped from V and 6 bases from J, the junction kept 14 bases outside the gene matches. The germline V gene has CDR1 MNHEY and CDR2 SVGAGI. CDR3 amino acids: CASSSPSQGDRFEQYF. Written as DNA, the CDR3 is TGTGCCAGCAGTTCGCCCTCACAGGGGGACCGGTTCGAGCAGTACTTC.

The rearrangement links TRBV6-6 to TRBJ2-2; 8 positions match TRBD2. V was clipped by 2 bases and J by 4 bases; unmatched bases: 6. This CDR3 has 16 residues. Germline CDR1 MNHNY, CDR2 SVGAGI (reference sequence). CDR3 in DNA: TGTGCCAGCAGTTACGAAAGCGGGAGAGGCACCGGGGAGCTGTTTTTT. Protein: CASSYESGRGTGELFF.

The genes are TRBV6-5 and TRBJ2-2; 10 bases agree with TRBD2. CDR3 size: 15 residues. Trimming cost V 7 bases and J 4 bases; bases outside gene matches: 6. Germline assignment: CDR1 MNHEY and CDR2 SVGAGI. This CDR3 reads CASNEAGGATGELFF. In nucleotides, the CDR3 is TGTGCCAGCAACGAAGCGGGAGGGGCCACCGGGGAGCTGTTTTTT.

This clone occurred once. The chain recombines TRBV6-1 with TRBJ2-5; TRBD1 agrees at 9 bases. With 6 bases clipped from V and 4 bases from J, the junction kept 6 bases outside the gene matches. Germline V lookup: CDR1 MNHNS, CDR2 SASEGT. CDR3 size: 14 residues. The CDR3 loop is CASRTTGGGETQYF. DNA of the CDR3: TGTGCCAGCAGGACCACAGGGGGCGGAGAGACCCAGTACTTC.

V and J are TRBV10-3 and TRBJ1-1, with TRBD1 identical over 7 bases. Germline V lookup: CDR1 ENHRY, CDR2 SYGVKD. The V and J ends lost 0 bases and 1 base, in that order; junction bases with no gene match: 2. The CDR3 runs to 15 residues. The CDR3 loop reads CAISESDRENTEAFF. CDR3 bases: TGTGCCATCAGTGAGTCCGACAGGGAGAACACTGAAGCTTTCTTT.